The 3 T cell receptor beta chains presented below share a single source sample, sequenced in a study of T-cell memory formation after mild COVID-19. MiXCR, run by TCRdb on the 5' RACE reads, gives a single entry per CDR3 protein. The table lists 45,000 to 55,000 distinct CDR3 sequences, approximately 7.6% of them singletons. Source material: PBMCs or a T cell subset sorted from them (not recorded which). These receptors were obtained from a man between 18 and 35 years old who had mild COVID-19 (a few samples of this study predate the infection). Cell type and time point are not known.

The chain is built from TRBV6-5 and TRBJ1-2; maybe TRBD1 (5 bases). The CDR3 extends over 14 amino acids. Germline-derived CDR1 and CDR2 are MNHEY and SVGAGI. V was pared by 2 bases and J by 7 bases, with 14 bases between. CDR3 region: CASSYGAAITGYTF. The CDR3 nucleotides read TGTGCCAGCAGTTACGGGGCAGCAATTACTGGCTACACCTTC.

This chain links TRBV9 with TRBJ1-4; weak D call: TRBD1 (5 bases). With 2 bases removed from V and 1 base from J, the gap between germline ends came to 6 bases. Looked up from germline, CDR1 is SGDLS and CDR2 is YYNGEE. This CDR3 comprises 14 residues. The CDR3, as DNA: TGTGCCAGCAGCGTCGGGGGAACTAATGAAAAACTGTTTTTT. Amino acid sequence: CASSVGGTNEKLFF.

This clonotype was detected ten times or more. J is TRBJ2-2 and V is TRBV6-1, with D hard to call. In germline, CDR1 is MNHNS, CDR2 SASEGT. The length of the CDR3 is 12 residues. V lost 2 bases to trimming and J lost 9 bases, with 7 bases between them. The CDR3 region is CASSESGWELFF. CDR3 DNA: TGTGCCAGCAGTGAATCCGGATGGGAGCTGTTTTTT.